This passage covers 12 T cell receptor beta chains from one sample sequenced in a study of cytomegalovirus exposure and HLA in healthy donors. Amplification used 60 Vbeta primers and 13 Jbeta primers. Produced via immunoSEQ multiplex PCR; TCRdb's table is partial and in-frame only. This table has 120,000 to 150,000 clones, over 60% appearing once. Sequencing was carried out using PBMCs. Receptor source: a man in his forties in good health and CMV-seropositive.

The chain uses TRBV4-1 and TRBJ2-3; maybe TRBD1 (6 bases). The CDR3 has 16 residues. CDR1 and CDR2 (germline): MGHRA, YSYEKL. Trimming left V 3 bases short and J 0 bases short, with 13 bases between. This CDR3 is CASSQFLQGSTDTQYF. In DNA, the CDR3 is TGCGCCAGCAGCCAGTTCCTACAGGGTAGCACAGATACGCAGTATTTT.

The CDR3 nucleotides read TGTGCCAGCAGCTCCCGACAGGGCTTGGATGGCTACACCTTC. As protein: CASSSRQGLDGYTF. This chain uses TRBV5-4 with TRBJ1-2; 7 nucleotides agree with TRBD1. The CDR3 contains 14 residues. The germline CDR1 and CDR2 sequences are SGHNT and YYREEE (reference sequence). V lost 3 bases and J lost 6; bases outside the gene matches: 8.

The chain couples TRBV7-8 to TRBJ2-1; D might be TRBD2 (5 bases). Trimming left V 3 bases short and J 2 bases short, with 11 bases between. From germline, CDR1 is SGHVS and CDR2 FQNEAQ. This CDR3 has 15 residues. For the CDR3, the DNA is TGTGCCAGCAGCTTCTCGGAGGCCGCCTACAATGAGCAGTTCTTC. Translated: CASSFSEAAYNEQFF.

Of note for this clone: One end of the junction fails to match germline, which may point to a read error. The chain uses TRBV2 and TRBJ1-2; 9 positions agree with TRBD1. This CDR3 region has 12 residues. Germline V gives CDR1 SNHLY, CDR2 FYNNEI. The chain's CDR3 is CASSESSQGAAF. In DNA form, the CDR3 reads TGTGCCAGCAGTGAGTCCTCACAGGGGGCAGCATTC.

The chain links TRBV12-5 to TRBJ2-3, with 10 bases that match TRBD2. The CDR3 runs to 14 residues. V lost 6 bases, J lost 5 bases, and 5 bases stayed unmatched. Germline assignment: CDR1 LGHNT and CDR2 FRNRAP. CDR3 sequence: CASGSGLAEDTQYF. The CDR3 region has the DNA TGTGCTAGTGGCTCCGGACTAGCGGAAGATACGCAGTATTTT.

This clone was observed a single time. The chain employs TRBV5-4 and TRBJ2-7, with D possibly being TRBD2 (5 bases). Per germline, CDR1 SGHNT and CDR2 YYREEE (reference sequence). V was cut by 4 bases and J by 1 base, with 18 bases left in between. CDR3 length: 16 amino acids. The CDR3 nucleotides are TGTGCCAGCAGCCCGAGAGGGATTGGGATATCCTACGAGCAGTACTTC. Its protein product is CASSPRGIGISYEQYF.

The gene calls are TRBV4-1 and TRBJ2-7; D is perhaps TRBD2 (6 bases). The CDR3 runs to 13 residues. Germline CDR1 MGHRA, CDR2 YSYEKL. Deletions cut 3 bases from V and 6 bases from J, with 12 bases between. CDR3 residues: CASSHPGGGEQYF. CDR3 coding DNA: TGCGCCAGCAGCCACCCTGGGGGAGGCGAGCAGTACTTC.

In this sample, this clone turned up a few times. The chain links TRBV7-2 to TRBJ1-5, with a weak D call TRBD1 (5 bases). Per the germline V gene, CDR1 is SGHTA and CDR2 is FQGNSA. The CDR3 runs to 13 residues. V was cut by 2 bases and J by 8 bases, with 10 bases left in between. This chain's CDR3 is CASSLNRGEPQHF. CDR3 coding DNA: TGTGCCAGCAGCTTAAATCGGGGGGAGCCCCAGCATTTT.

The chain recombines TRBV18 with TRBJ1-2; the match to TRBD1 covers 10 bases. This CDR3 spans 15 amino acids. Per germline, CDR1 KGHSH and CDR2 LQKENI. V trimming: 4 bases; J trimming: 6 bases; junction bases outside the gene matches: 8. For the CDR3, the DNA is TGTGCCAGCTCACTCTGGGACAGGGGATCGGATGGCTACACCTTC. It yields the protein CASSLWDRGSDGYTF. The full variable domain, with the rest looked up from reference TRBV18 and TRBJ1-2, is NAGVMQNPRHLVRRRGQEARLRCSPMKGHSHVYWYRQLPEEGLKFMVYLQKENIIDESGMPKERFSAEFPKEGPSILRIQQVVRGDSAAYFCASSLWDRGSDGYTFGSGTRLTVV.

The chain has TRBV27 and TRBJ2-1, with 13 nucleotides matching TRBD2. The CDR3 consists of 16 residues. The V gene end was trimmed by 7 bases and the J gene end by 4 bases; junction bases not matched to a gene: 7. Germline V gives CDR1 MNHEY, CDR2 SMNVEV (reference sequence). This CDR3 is CASTKLAGGRYNEQFF. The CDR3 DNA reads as TGTGCCAGCACCAAACTAGCGGGGGGGCGTTACAATGAGCAGTTCTTC.

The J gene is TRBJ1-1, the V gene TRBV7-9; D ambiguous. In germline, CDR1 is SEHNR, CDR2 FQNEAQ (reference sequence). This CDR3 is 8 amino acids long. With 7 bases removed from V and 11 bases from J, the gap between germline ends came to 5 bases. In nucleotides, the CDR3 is TGTGCCAGCATAGATGCTTTCTTT. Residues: CASIDAFF.

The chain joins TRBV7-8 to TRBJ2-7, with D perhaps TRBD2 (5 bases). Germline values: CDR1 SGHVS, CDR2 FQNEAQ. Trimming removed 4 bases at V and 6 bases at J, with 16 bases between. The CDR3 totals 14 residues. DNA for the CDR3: TGTGCCAGCAGCTCCCTGAGGGCTAGAAGCGAGCAGTACTTC. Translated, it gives CASSSLRARSEQYF.